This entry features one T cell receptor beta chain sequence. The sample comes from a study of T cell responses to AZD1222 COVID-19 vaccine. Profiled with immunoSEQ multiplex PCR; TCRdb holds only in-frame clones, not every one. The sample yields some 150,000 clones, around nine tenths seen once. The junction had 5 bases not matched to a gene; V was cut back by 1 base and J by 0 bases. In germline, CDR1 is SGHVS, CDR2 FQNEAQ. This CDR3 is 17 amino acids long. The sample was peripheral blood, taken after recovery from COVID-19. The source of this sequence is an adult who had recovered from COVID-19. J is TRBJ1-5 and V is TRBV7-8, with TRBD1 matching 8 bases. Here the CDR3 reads CASSLGTGPYSNQPQHF. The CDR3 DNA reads TGTGCCAGCAGCTTAGGGACAGGGCCTTATAGCAATCAGCCCCAGCATTTT.